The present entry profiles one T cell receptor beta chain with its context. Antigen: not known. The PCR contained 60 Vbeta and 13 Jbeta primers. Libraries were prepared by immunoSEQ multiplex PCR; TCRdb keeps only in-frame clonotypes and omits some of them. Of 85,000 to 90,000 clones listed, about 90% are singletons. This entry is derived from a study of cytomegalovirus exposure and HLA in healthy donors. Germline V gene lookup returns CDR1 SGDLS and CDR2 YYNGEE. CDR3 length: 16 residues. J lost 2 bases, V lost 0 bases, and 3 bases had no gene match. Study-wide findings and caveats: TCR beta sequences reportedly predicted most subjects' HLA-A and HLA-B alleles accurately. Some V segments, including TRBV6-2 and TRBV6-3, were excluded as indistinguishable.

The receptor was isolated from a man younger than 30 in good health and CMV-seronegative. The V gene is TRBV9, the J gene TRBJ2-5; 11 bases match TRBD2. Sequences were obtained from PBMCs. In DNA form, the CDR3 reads TGTGCCAGCAGCGTAGATAGGACTAGCGGGCAAGAGACCCAGTACTTC. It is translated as CASSVDRTSGQETQYF. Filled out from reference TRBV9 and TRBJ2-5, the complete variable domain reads DSGVTQTPKHLITATGQRVTLRCSPRSGDLSVYWYQQSLDQGLQFLIQYYNGEERAKGNILERFSAQQFPDLHSELNLSSLELGDSALYFCASSVDRTSGQETQYFGPGTRLLVL.